This passage covers 14 T cell receptor beta chains from one sample sequenced in a study of identical twins. TCRdb reanalysed the 5' RACE reads using MiXCR and keeps one entry per CDR3 protein. This sample has 400,000 to 600,000 distinct CDR3 sequences, with around 22% found just once. These data are also associated with another study on yellow fever vaccine responses in identical twins.

The sequenced sample consisted of CD4+ T cells sorted from blood. These receptors were obtained from a woman in her late teens or twenties in good health.

This clonotype was detected a few times. This chain joins TRBV4-1 and TRBJ2-5; possible D gene TRBD1, 6 bases. V gave up 0 bases and J gave up 5 bases, with 13 bases separating them. The germline V gene has CDR1 MGHRA and CDR2 YSYEKL. CDR3 length: 15 residues. In DNA form, the CDR3 reads TGCGCCAGCAGCCAAGAAAGGGGGTTCCGGGAGACCCAGTACTTC. Residues: CASSQERGFRETQYF.

The chain employs TRBV6-5 and TRBJ1-6; unclear D gene. Between the trimmed V and J ends, which lost 2 bases and 7 bases, there was a span of 9 bases. The CDR3 spans 14 residues. Germline V gene lookup returns CDR1 MNHEY and CDR2 SVGAGI. The CDR3, as DNA: TGTGCCAGCAGTTACGAACCATGGAATTCACCCCTCCACTTT. It codes for CASSYEPWNSPLHF.

This clonotype showed up just a few times. The chain links TRBV5-1 to TRBJ2-2; the match to TRBD1 covers 8 bases. V gave up 0 bases and J gave up 2 bases; unmatched junction bases: 3. This CDR3 contains 16 residues. Germline V lookup: CDR1 SGHRS, CDR2 YFSETQ. The CDR3 protein is CASSLVQGANTGELFF. The CDR3 DNA is TGCGCCAGCAGCTTGGTTCAGGGGGCAAACACCGGGGAGCTGTTTTTT.

This clonotype was detected only a few times. V usage is TRBV18 and J usage is TRBJ2-5; D is possibly TRBD2 (5 bases). Germline V gene lookup returns CDR1 KGHSH and CDR2 LQKENI. Trimming left V 5 bases short and J 3 bases short, with 16 bases between. The CDR3 totals 15 residues. This CDR3 reads CASSTSGGFKETQYF. CDR3 nucleotide sequence: TGTGCCAGCTCAACAAGCGGAGGCTTTAAAGAGACCCAGTACTTC.

On this clonotype itself: Sequence at one end of the junction differs from germline and may be a read error. V gene TRBV20-1 combines with J gene TRBJ1-4, with TRBD1 matching 7 bases. The CDR3 extends over 16 amino acids. Germline V gene sequence: CDR1 DFQATT, CDR2 SNEGSKA (reference sequence). The CDR3 region has the DNA TGCTGTGCTAGGGGGGGAGGGGGCATGGCTAATGAAAAACTGTTTTTT. Translation: CCARGGGGMANEKLFF.

This clonotype was seen more than once but under ten times. The chain carries TRBV10-3 and TRBJ1-4; perhaps TRBD1 as D (5 bases). The CDR3 sequence is 15 residues long. The germline gives CDR1 ENHRY, CDR2 SYGVKD. V lost 2 bases, J lost 5 bases, and 12 bases lay in between. CDR3 nucleotide sequence: TGTGCCATCAGTGAGGGGCAAGGGGAAAATGAAAAACTGTTTTTT. Its translation: CAISEGQGENEKLFF.

This clonotype was observed a handful of times. This chain links TRBV7-8 with TRBJ2-2; D remains ambiguous. Germline V gives CDR1 SGHVS, CDR2 FQNEAQ. V lost 3 bases to trimming and J lost 1 base, with 9 bases between them. The CDR3 consists of 15 residues. CDR3 DNA: TGTGCCAGCAGCTTTGTGGCCCAGAACACCGGGGAGCTGTTTTTT. It encodes CASSFVAQNTGELFF.

The rearrangement joins TRBV5-1 to TRBJ2-5; 10 nucleotides agree with TRBD1. Looked up from germline, CDR1 is SGHRS and CDR2 is YFSETQ. The CDR3 has 15 amino acids. V was pared by 4 bases and J by 5 bases, with 8 bases of the junction left unmatched. The CDR3 region is CASSTGTGAGETQYF. The CDR3 DNA is TGCGCCAGCAGCACTGGGACAGGGGCGGGGGAGACCCAGTACTTC.

The rearrangement links TRBV20-1 to TRBJ2-7; weak D call: TRBD1 (6 bases). Germline CDR1 and CDR2: DFQATT and SNEGSKA (reference sequence). Trimming pared 5 bases from V and 2 bases from J, leaving 10 bases between. CDR3 size: 12 residues. CDR3 loop: CSAADRPYEQYF. For the CDR3, the DNA is TGCAGTGCTGCCGACAGGCCCTACGAGCAGTACTTC.

The chain couples TRBV6-5 to TRBJ1-5; D ambiguous. Germline assignment: CDR1 MNHEY and CDR2 SVGAGI. V was pared by 4 bases and J by 11 bases, with 9 bases between. The CDR3 is 11 residues long. Here the CDR3 reads CASSSGGTQHF. The CDR3, as DNA: TGTGCCAGCAGTTCTGGCGGTACCCAGCATTTT.

The chain carries TRBV3-1 and TRBJ2-1; D gene ambiguous. The V end lost 4 bases, the J end lost 9 bases, and 7 bases lay between the germline ends. Germline lookup yields CDR1 LGHDT and CDR2 YNNKEL (reference sequence). The CDR3 totals 11 residues. The CDR3 here is CASSRHSEQFF. CDR3 DNA sequence: TGTGCCAGCAGCCGCCATTCTGAGCAGTTCTTC.

This clonotype showed up just once. The chain is built from TRBV6-1 and TRBJ2-2; no reliable D call. With 5 bases removed from V and 6 bases from J, the gap between germline ends came to 7 bases. Germline V gene data show CDR1 as MNHNS and CDR2 as SASEGT. The CDR3 is 12 residues long. CDR3 DNA sequence: TGTGCCAGCAGTCGAAACCCCGGGGAGCTGTTTTTT. As protein: CASSRNPGELFF.

This clonotype came up once. The chain recombines TRBV5-1 with TRBJ2-1, with TRBD1 identical over 9 bases. Germline V gives CDR1 SGHRS, CDR2 YFSETQ. The CDR3 covers 16 residues. The CDR3 coding sequence is TGCGCGACTAGTGGGGGGGTCCCGGACAGGGGTCATGAGCAGTTCTTC. It codes for CATSGGVPDRGHEQFF.

The chain combines TRBV12-3 or TRBV12-4 with TRBJ1-5, with TRBD1 as a possible D gene (5 bases). V was cut by 8 bases and J by 1 base, with 9 bases left in between. This CDR3 is 13 amino acids long. CDR3 in amino acids: CASRGESNQPQHF. The CDR3 coding sequence is TGTGCCAGCCGGGGGGAAAGCAATCAGCCCCAGCATTTT.